Listed below are T cell receptor beta chains from one sample, sequenced in a study of T-cell reconstitution after alpha-beta-depleted transplantation in children. MiXCR, run by TCRdb on the PCR reads, gives a single entry per CDR3 protein. The data show 900,000 or so distinct CDR3 sequences, roughly 16% seen once. This material consisted of PBMCs, mostly from graft donor cells, taken 360 days after TCRalphabeta/CD19-depleted stem cell transplant. The receptors derive from a male patient younger than 18 who had a stem cell transplant for acute lymphoblastic leukemia, so the T cells may come from the graft donor. CDR3s include the opening cysteine and the closing phenylalanine or tryptophan. Each record gives: J gene, D gene, V gene, clone size, CDR3 protein, CDR3 DNA. A D gene is named only where the DNA matches it firmly. Clone size is stated in some rows and not others, as once, few, many or a class when expanded.

J: TRBJ2-1
D: -
V: TRBV24-1
size: many
CDR3: CATTSLKRDSYNEQFF
DNA: TGTGCCACCACCAGCCTTAAGCGGGACAGTTACAATGAGCAGTTCTTC

J: TRBJ2-3
D: TRBD2
V: TRBV5-1
size: -
CDR3: CASSLMGGRVGDTQYF
DNA: TGCGCCAGCAGCTTGATGGGCGGGAGGGTTGGAGATACGCAGTATTTT

J: TRBJ2-7
D: TRBD2
V: TRBV4-1
size: -
CDR3: CASSQGRSSGSYEQYF
DNA: TGCGCCAGCAGCCAAGGTCGGTCTAGCGGCTCCTACGAGCAGTACTTC

J: TRBJ2-1
D: TRBD2
V: TRBV9
size: -
CDR3: CASSTGTRGYNEQFF
DNA: TGTGCCAGCAGCACGGGGACTAGGGGGTACAATGAGCAGTTCTTC

J: TRBJ2-1
D: TRBD2
V: TRBV4-1
size: -
CDR3: CASSPPLASDEQFF
DNA: TGCGCCAGCAGCCCCCCACTAGCGTCGGATGAGCAGTTCTTC

J: TRBJ1-2
D: TRBD1
V: TRBV10-1
size: -
CDR3: CASRLPGQIEPYGYTF
DNA: TGCGCCAGCAGGCTCCCGGGACAGATCGAACCCTATGGCTACACCTTC

J: TRBJ1-5
D: TRBD1
V: TRBV20-1
size: -
CDR3: CSVTGGNSNQPQHF
DNA: TGCAGCGTAACAGGGGGAAATAGCAATCAGCCCCAGCATTTT

J: TRBJ2-1
D: TRBD2
V: TRBV7-9
size: -
CDR3: CASSDERGRSSYNEQFF
DNA: TGTGCCAGCAGTGACGAGCGGGGACGGAGCTCCTACAATGAGCAGTTCTTC

J: TRBJ2-7
D: -
V: TRBV10-3
size: many
CDR3: CAITQGGGIYEQYF
DNA: TGTGCCATCACCCAGGGGGGGGGCATTTACGAGCAGTACTTC

J: TRBJ2-1
D: -
V: TRBV5-1
size: many
CDR3: CASSQEWPNEQFF
DNA: TGCGCCAGCAGCCAGGAATGGCCCAATGAGCAGTTCTTC

J: TRBJ2-1
D: TRBD2
V: TRBV5-1
size: -
CDR3: CASSFPSAGVINEQFF
DNA: TGCGCCAGCAGCTTTCCCTCGGCGGGAGTAATCAATGAGCAGTTCTTC

J: TRBJ2-3
D: -
V: TRBV7-8
size: -
CDR3: CASSPSVGFWGTDTQYF
DNA: TGTGCCAGCAGCCCTAGCGTAGGGTTTTGGGGCACAGATACGCAGTATTTT

J: TRBJ2-7
D: TRBD2
V: TRBV4-1
size: many
CDR3: CASSQDSGRGEQYF
DNA: TGCGCCAGCAGCCAAGATAGCGGGAGGGGAGAGCAGTACTTC

J: TRBJ2-1
D: TRBD2
V: TRBV7-6
size: -
CDR3: CASRSGLAGANNEQFF
DNA: TGTGCCAGCAGGTCTGGACTAGCGGGAGCGAACAATGAGCAGTTCTTC

J: TRBJ2-3
D: TRBD2
V: TRBV5-1
size: few
CDR3: CASITGGARGDTQYF
DNA: TGCGCCAGCATCACCGGGGGGGCCCGAGGAGATACGCAGTATTTT

J: TRBJ2-7
D: -
V: TRBV10-2
size: few
CDR3: CASSELDLYVSYEQYF
DNA: TGCGCCAGCAGTGAGTTGGACCTTTACGTCTCCTACGAGCAGTACTTC

J: TRBJ2-2
D: TRBD2
V: TRBV7-8
size: -
CDR3: CASSLLALGAGELFF
DNA: TGTGCCAGCAGCCTACTAGCGCTGGGAGCCGGGGAGCTGTTTTTT

J: TRBJ2-2
D: TRBD2
V: TRBV12-5
size: few
CDR3: CASGLAGTSVRELFF
DNA: TGTGCTAGTGGTTTAGCCGGGACTAGCGTACGGGAGCTGTTTTTT

J: TRBJ2-1
D: -
V: TRBV7-2
size: many
CDR3: CASSLGGDSEQFF
DNA: TGTGCCAGCAGCTTAGGGGGGGACAGTGAGCAGTTCTTC

J: TRBJ2-3
D: TRBD2
V: TRBV6-5
size: many
CDR3: CASSLAGGGADTQYF
DNA: TGTGCCAGCAGTTTAGCGGGAGGGGGGGCAGATACGCAGTATTTT

J: TRBJ2-3
D: TRBD2
V: TRBV2
size: -
CDR3: CASRGWTSEDTQYF
DNA: TGTGCCAGCAGGGGCTGGACTAGCGAAGATACGCAGTATTTT

J: TRBJ2-4
D: -
V: TRBV29-1
size: -
CDR3: CSVEEGVWGAKNIQYF
DNA: TGCAGCGTTGAAGAGGGGGTTTGGGGAGCCAAAAACATTCAGTACTTC

J: TRBJ2-1
D: TRBD2
V: TRBV7-3
size: -
CDR3: CASSPRIGLAGESEQFF
DNA: TGTGCCAGCAGCCCCCGGATCGGACTAGCGGGAGAAAGTGAGCAGTTCTTC

J: TRBJ2-1
D: TRBD2
V: TRBV20-1
size: few
CDR3: CSALLSGRSYNEQFF
DNA: TGCAGTGCCCTCCTTAGCGGGCGCTCCTACAATGAGCAGTTCTTC

J: TRBJ2-1
D: -
V: TRBV20-1
size: many
CDR3: CSAYLVGSIYEQFF
DNA: TGCAGTGCCTACCTGGTCGGGAGTATCTATGAGCAGTTCTTC

J: TRBJ2-1
D: -
V: TRBV3-1
size: -
CDR3: CASSQEGLFF
DNA: TGTGCCAGCAGCCAGGAGGGGCTGTTCTTC

J: TRBJ1-2
D: TRBD1
V: TRBV20-1
size: -
CDR3: CSARDRVDVLRGYTF
DNA: TGCAGTGCAAGAGACAGGGTGGATGTACTTCGAGGCTACACCTTC

J: TRBJ1-4
D: -
V: TRBV6-5
size: few
CDR3: CASSYRGATNEKLFF
DNA: TGTGCCAGCAGTTACCGAGGTGCAACTAATGAAAAACTGTTTTTT

J: TRBJ2-1
D: -
V: TRBV5-1
size: -
CDR3: CASIPADPWNEQFF
DNA: TGCGCCAGCATACCGGCGGACCCGTGGAATGAGCAGTTCTTC

J: TRBJ2-2
D: -
V: TRBV11-2
size: few
CDR3: CASSLVPRWTGELFF
DNA: TGTGCCAGCAGCTTAGTACCCAGGTGGACCGGGGAGCTGTTTTTT

J: TRBJ2-1
D: TRBD2
V: TRBV7-9
size: few
CDR3: CASSLALAGTYNEQFF
DNA: TGTGCCAGCAGCCTCGCTCTAGCGGGGACCTACAATGAGCAGTTCTTC

J: TRBJ2-7
D: -
V: TRBV4-1
size: -
CDR3: CASSQFRDSSYEQYF
DNA: TGCGCCAGCAGCCAATTTAGGGATAGCTCCTACGAGCAGTACTTC

J: TRBJ1-5
D: TRBD1
V: TRBV20-1
size: many
CDR3: CSARQGGQPQHF
DNA: TGCAGCGCTCGACAGGGTGGTCAGCCCCAGCATTTT

J: TRBJ2-7
D: -
V: TRBV12-3/TRBV12-4
size: -
CDR3: CASSGVGRYAYEQYF
DNA: TGTGCCAGCAGTGGGGTAGGACGCTATGCCTACGAGCAGTACTTC

J: TRBJ2-5
D: -
V: TRBV11-3
size: few
CDR3: CASSSHLGGAGTQYF
DNA: TGTGCCAGCAGCTCCCATCTAGGAGGCGCGGGGACCCAGTACTTC

J: TRBJ2-5
D: TRBD1
V: TRBV4-1
size: few
CDR3: CASSQGPRTGGQETQYF
DNA: TGCGCCAGCAGCCAAGGCCCCCGGACAGGGGGACAAGAGACCCAGTACTTC

J: TRBJ2-5
D: -
V: TRBV7-2
size: many
CDR3: CASSLGRGETQYF
DNA: TGTGCCAGCAGCCTAGGACGGGGGGAGACCCAGTACTTC

J: TRBJ2-5
D: -
V: TRBV10-3
size: few
CDR3: CAIRGDSKETQYF
DNA: TGTGCCATCAGGGGAGACAGCAAAGAGACCCAGTACTTC

J: TRBJ2-7
D: TRBD1
V: TRBV12-3/TRBV12-4
size: -
CDR3: CASSLFQQGARRERHYEQYF
DNA: TGTGCCAGCAGTCTATTTCAACAGGGGGCCAGACGGGAACGTCACTACGAGCAGTACTTC

J: TRBJ2-7
D: TRBD2
V: TRBV5-1
size: -
CDR3: CASSLLAGTAYEQYF
DNA: TGCGCCAGCAGCTTGTTAGCGGGAACCGCCTACGAGCAGTACTTC

J: TRBJ2-7
D: TRBD2
V: TRBV12-3/TRBV12-4
size: -
CDR3: CASSLETSGIYEQYF
DNA: TGTGCCAGCAGTTTAGAAACTAGCGGGATCTACGAGCAGTACTTC

J: TRBJ2-1
D: TRBD2
V: TRBV5-8
size: once
CDR3: CASSGGGLAGVQEQFF
DNA: TGTGCCAGCAGCGGAGGGGGACTAGCGGGAGTCCAAGAGCAGTTCTTC

J: TRBJ2-3
D: TRBD2
V: TRBV12-5
size: few
CDR3: CASATIRLAGGTDTQYF
DNA: TGTGCTAGTGCCACTATCCGACTAGCGGGAGGGACAGATACGCAGTATTTT

J: TRBJ1-4
D: -
V: TRBV18
size: -
CDR3: CASSSPPGPQAEKLFF
DNA: TGTGCCAGCTCATCCCCACCCGGGCCGCAAGCAGAAAAACTGTTTTTT

J: TRBJ1-6
D: -
V: TRBV20-1
size: few
CDR3: CSASQTGRNNSPLHF
DNA: TGCAGTGCTAGTCAGACGGGGAGGAATAATTCACCCCTCCACTTT

J: TRBJ2-1
D: -
V: TRBV9
size: -
CDR3: CASSPWGDRGHNEQFF
DNA: TGTGCCAGCAGCCCTTGGGGGGATCGGGGGCACAATGAGCAGTTCTTC

J: TRBJ2-3
D: -
V: TRBV12-3/TRBV12-4
size: -
CDR3: CASSFGGRGAETDTQYF
DNA: TGTGCCAGCAGTTTTGGGGGGAGAGGGGCCGAAACAGATACGCAGTATTTT

J: TRBJ2-1
D: -
V: TRBV29-1
size: few
CDR3: CSVAQNEQFF
DNA: TGCAGCGTTGCACAGAATGAGCAGTTCTTC

J: TRBJ2-1
D: TRBD2
V: TRBV19
size: -
CDR3: CASTSGSYIEQFF
DNA: TGTGCCAGTACTAGCGGCTCCTACATTGAGCAGTTCTTC

J: TRBJ1-5
D: -
V: TRBV7-9
size: -
CDR3: CASSNVGNQPQHF
DNA: TGTGCCAGCAGCAATGTAGGAAATCAGCCCCAGCATTTT

J: TRBJ2-5
D: -
V: TRBV20-1
size: many
CDR3: CSASHGPSETQYF
DNA: TGCAGTGCTAGCCACGGACCTTCGGAGACCCAGTACTTC

J: TRBJ2-5
D: TRBD2
V: TRBV5-1
size: few
CDR3: CASKTGTSKETQYF
DNA: TGCGCCAGCAAGACAGGGACTAGCAAAGAGACCCAGTACTTC

J: TRBJ2-2
D: -
V: TRBV4-1
size: once
CDR3: CASSQSHIGGPPGELFF
DNA: TGCGCCAGCAGCCAGAGTCATATCGGGGGGCCCCCCGGGGAGCTGTTTTTT

J: TRBJ2-2
D: -
V: TRBV5-1
size: -
CDR3: CASSLEDALPFNTGELFF
DNA: TGCGCCAGCAGCTTGGAGGACGCGTTACCTTTCAACACCGGGGAGCTGTTTTTT

J: TRBJ2-7
D: -
V: TRBV20-1
size: few
CDR3: CSARGVALTQYF
DNA: TGCAGTGCTAGAGGAGTGGCTTTGACGCAGTACTTC